The rows below give T cell receptor beta chains drawn from one sample of a study of blood T cell repertoires in COVID-19. The repertoire was sequenced with immunoSEQ multiplex PCR; TCRdb's copy has only in-frame clones and lacks some. This table holds about 240,000 clones, around nine tenths found once. The sequenced material came from PBMCs or T cells enriched from blood (not recorded which). These TCRs come from a woman aged 30 to 39 who had recovered from COVID-19. The CDR3 runs from the conserved cysteine through the conserved F or W.

CASTSWQGSPGNTIYF TRBJ1-3 TRBV28
CASSIRSGDSQPQHF TRBJ1-5 TRBV19
CASNRARDIPEAFF TRBJ1-1 TRBV6-5
CASSWMGAGNTEAFF TRBJ1-1 TRBV5-1
CASSQTAFYEQYF TRBJ2-7 TRBV6-5
CASSPLENEQFF TRBJ2-1 TRBV18
CASSYGGGTDGYTF TRBJ1-2 TRBV6-2/TRBV6-3
CASSYWGQGTQYF TRBJ2-4 TRBV6-5
CASSEGQGFIANYGYTF TRBJ1-2 TRBV25-1
CASSLVLAGGDTQYF TRBJ2-3 TRBV5-5
CASSYEGRGTEAFF TRBJ1-1 TRBV6-5
CASSAGPRGTQYF TRBJ2-5 TRBV6-5
CASSSGGRNEKLFF TRBJ1-4 TRBV5-1
CASSSRDPLGDTQYF TRBJ2-3 TRBV6-5
CASSPVGAGSEQYF TRBJ2-7 TRBV18
CASSIPTGEYGYTF TRBJ1-2 TRBV19
CASSYPLADIYNEQFF TRBJ2-1 TRBV7-9
CSVGTGGSATEAFF TRBJ1-1 TRBV29-1
CASSDYIVRELFNQPQHF TRBJ1-5 TRBV6-1
CASSRTSGLDTQYF TRBJ2-3 TRBV9
CASSSPYSSSTDTQYF TRBJ2-3 TRBV7-8
CASEVKIPNEQFF TRBJ2-1 TRBV7-9
CASSPNDRVYGYTF TRBJ1-2 TRBV7-2
CSASTSGNPYNEQFF TRBJ2-1 TRBV20-1
CATSRERGRNTGELFF TRBJ2-2 TRBV15
CASSPPRGTQYF TRBJ2-3 TRBV7-2
CASSLTSGGYYEQYF TRBJ2-7 TRBV7-3
CASSSRGQGNLGNQPQHF TRBJ1-5 TRBV19
CASSLYRERGYNEQFF TRBJ2-1 TRBV28
CASSLTGDYEQYF TRBJ2-7 TRBV6-2/TRBV6-3
CATRQGPTQPQHF TRBJ1-5 TRBV15
CASSPGLAGGIYNEQFF TRBJ2-1 TRBV5-1
CSARQGVEQYF TRBJ2-7 TRBV20-1
CASSPTLAGGLKTQYF TRBJ2-5 TRBV7-2
CSASPGSNEKLFF TRBJ1-4 TRBV29-1
CASSQVAGNTNYGYTF TRBJ1-2 TRBV4-1
CATSDLQGASYGYTF TRBJ1-2 TRBV24-1
CASSKGRGEGVNTEAFF TRBJ1-1 TRBV21-1
CASSSGGTVQETQYF TRBJ2-5 TRBV6-5
CASSIGPRTDSYEQYF TRBJ2-7 TRBV19
CASSQGESGRGETQYF TRBJ2-5 TRBV4-2
CASSFPERGQSF TRBJ1-4 TRBV7-9
CASSLSSPDRAYSYEQYF TRBJ2-7 TRBV27
CASSLRVVNTEAFF TRBJ1-1 TRBV5-5
CASSMEGQGEQYF TRBJ2-7 TRBV19
CATSGQGDNQPQHF TRBJ1-5 TRBV24-1
CASSLTGSSYNSPLHF TRBJ1-6 TRBV28
CASSLTGVTEAFF TRBJ1-1 TRBV7-3
CASSFLVPLGQGDNYGYTF TRBJ1-2 TRBV28
CASSPLDNSYEQYF TRBJ2-7 TRBV5-1
CASSYSRINEKLFF TRBJ1-4 TRBV6-2/TRBV6-3
CASSLAVMNTEAFF TRBJ1-1 TRBV28
CAWSPLSRVVEKLFF TRBJ1-4 TRBV30
CATSGGGPFYEQYF TRBJ2-7 TRBV15
CASSYRSRTGALSPYEQYF TRBJ2-7 TRBV7-8
CSDTGQGRLGYTF TRBJ1-2 TRBV29-1